Reported below is one TCR beta chain. Original processing notes: Reference gene primer amplification gave estimated nucleated cell counts. Assay: immunoSEQ multiplex PCR; the TCRdb copy retains only in-frame clones and omits some. That table is the source of V, J and clone size, and D and trimming were worked out from the DNA. The sample lists 150,000 to 200,000 clones; 65% to 90% were seen once. This sample is part of a study of blood T cell repertoires in COVID-19. Study as a whole: The United States, Italy and Spain provided the acute and convalescent COVID-19 samples. From T cells, B-cell-depleted T cells, or PBMCs came the material, which was cDNA or gDNA.

V gave up 10 bases and J gave up 2 bases, with 16 bases separating them. This CDR3 region has 14 residues. Germline CDR1 reads SGHAT; CDR2 reads FQNNGV. The sample was peripheral blood. V is TRBV11-2 and J is TRBJ2-3, with TRBD1 as a possible D gene (6 bases). This TCR was sampled from a man in his fifties or sixties with active or convalescent COVID-19. As DNA, the CDR3 is TGTGCCACCCTCAGGGGCAGATCCACAGATACGCAGTATTTT. Its translation is CATLRGRSTDTQYF.